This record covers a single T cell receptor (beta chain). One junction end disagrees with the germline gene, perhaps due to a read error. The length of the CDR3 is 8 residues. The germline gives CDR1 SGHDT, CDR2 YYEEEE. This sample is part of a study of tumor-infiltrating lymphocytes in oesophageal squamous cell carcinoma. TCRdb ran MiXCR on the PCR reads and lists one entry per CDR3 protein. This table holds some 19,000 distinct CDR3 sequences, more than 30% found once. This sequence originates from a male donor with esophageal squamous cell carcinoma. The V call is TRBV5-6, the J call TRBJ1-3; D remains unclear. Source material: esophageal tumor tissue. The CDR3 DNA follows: TGTGCCAGCAGCCCCGGCCGTTTT. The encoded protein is CASSPGRF.